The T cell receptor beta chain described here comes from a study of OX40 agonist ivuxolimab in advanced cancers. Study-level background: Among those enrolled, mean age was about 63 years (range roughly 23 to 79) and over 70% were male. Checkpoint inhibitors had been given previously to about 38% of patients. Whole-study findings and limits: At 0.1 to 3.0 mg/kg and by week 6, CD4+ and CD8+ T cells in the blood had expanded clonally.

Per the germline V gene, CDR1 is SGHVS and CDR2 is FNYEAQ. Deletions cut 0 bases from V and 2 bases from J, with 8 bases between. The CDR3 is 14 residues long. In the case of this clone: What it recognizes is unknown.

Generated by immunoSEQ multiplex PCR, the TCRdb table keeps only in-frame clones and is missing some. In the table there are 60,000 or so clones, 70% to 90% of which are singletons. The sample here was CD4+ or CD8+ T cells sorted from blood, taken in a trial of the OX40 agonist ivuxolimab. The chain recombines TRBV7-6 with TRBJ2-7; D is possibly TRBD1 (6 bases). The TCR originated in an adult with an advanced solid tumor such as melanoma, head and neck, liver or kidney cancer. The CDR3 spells CASSLAGAAYEQYF. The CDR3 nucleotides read TGTGCCAGCAGCTTAGCGGGGGCAGCCTACGAGCAGTACTTC.